This T cell receptor (beta chain) is drawn from a study of spatial heterogeneity in lung cancer. After removal of 5 bases from V and 4 bases from J, the junction contained 4 bases not matched to a gene. The germline V gene encodes CDR1 MNHEY and CDR2 SVGAGI. The CDR3 contains 13 residues. Time point: sample taken at primary tumor resection. The donor population consisted of about 75 patients with untreated, early-stage non-small cell lung cancer. The study sequenced unsorted whole RNA from tumor, nontumor lung or frozen PBMC. TCRdb independently ran MiXCR on the 5' RACE reads; one entry per CDR3 protein. The data contain more than 60,000 distinct CDR3 sequences, about 8.5% of them singletons. The sample holds many counts of this clonotype.

The sample consisted of PBMCs, taken at surgery. The receptor's source is a male donor with early-stage non-small cell lung cancer. The chain joins TRBV6-5 to TRBJ1-2, with 7 bases aligning to TRBD1. In DNA form, the CDR3 reads TGTGCCAGCAGTGAAGACAGGGTCTATGGCTACACCTTC. This gives the protein CASSEDRVYGYTF.